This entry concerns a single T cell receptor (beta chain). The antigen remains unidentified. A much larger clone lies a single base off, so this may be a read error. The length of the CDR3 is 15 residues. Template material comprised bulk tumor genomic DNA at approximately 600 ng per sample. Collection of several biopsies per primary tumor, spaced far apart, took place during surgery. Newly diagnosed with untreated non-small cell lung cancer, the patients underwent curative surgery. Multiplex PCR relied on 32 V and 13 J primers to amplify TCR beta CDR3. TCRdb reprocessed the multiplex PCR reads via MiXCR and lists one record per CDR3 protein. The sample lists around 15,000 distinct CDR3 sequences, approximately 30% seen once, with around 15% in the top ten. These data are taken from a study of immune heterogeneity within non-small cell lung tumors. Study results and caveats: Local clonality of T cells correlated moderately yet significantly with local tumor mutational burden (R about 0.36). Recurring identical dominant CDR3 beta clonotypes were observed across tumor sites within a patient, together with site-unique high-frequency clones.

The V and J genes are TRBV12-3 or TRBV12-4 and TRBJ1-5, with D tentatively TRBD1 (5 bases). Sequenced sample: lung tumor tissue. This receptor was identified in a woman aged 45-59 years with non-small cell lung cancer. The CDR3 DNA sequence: TGTGCCAGCAGTCGCCAGGGCAGCAACAATCAGCCCCGGCATTTT. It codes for CASSRQGSNNQPRHF.